This T cell receptor (beta chain) was observed in a study of T cell responses to AZD1222 COVID-19 vaccine. Produced via immunoSEQ multiplex PCR; TCRdb's table is partial and in-frame only. The sample lists 90,000 to 150,000 clones, 70% to 90% occurring once. Study-wide results and caveats: Spike-specific TCR breadth and depth rose after two AZD1222 doses. In a largely white British group with more females than males, clonal diversity was possibly underestimated.

The V end lost 6 bases, the J end lost 5 bases, and 10 bases lay between the germline ends. Per germline, CDR1 MDHEN and CDR2 SYDVKM. This CDR3 is built from 12 residues. This clone appeared a few times. What it recognizes is unknown. Other DNA sequences in the sample encode the same CDR3. Sample: peripheral blood, taken on day 0 of AZD1222 vaccination. The chain uses TRBV28 and TRBJ1-1, with a tentative D call TRBD1 (5 bases). The sequence was collected from an adult in good health. As DNA, the CDR3 is TGTGCCAGCAGGGGGGGGAGGACTGAAGCTTTCTTT. Encoded protein: CASRGGRTEAFF.